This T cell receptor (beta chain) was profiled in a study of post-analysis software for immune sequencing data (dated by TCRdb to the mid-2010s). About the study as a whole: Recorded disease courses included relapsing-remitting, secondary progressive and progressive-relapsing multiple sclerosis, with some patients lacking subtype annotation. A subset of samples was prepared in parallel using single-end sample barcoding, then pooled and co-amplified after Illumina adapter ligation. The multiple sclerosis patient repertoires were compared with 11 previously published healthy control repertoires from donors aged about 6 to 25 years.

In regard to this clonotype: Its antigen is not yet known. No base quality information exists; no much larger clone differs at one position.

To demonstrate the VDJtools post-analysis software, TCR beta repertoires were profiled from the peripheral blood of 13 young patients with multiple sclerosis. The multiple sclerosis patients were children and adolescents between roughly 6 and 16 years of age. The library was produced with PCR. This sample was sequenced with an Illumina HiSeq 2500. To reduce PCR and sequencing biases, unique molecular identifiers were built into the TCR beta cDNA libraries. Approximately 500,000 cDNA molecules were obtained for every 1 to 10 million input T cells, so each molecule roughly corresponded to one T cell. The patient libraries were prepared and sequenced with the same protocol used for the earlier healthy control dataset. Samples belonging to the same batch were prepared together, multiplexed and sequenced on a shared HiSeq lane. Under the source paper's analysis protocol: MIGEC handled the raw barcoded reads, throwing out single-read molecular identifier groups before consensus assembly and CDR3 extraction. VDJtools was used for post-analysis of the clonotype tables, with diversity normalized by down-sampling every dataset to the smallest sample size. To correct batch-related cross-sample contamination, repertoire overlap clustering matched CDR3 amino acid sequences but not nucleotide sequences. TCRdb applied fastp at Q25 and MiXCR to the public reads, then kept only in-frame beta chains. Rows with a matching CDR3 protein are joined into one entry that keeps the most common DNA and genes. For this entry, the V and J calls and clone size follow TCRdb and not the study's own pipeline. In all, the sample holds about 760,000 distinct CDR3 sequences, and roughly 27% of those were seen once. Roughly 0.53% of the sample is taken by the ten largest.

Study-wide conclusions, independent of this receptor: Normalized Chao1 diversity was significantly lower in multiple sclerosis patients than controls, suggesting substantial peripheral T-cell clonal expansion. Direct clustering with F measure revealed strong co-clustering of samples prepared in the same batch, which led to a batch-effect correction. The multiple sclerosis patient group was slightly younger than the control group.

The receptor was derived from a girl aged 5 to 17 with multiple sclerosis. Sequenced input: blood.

The CDR3 region has the sequence CATSDFMGQRNQPQHF. DNA sequence: TGTGCCACCAGTGATTTTATGGGACAAAGGAATCAGCCCCAGCATTTT. The rearrangement combines TRBV24-1 with TRBJ1-5; TRBD1 might be the D gene, on 6 matching bases. Trimming takes 1 base from V and 4 bases from J, and the germline ends sit 13 bases apart. According to the germline V gene, CDR1 reads KGHDR and CDR2 reads SFDVKD. The CDR3 goes from the cysteine to the phenylalanine over 16 residues. CDR3 DNA is the only sequence kept; it has 48 bases, read in frame from the first base.